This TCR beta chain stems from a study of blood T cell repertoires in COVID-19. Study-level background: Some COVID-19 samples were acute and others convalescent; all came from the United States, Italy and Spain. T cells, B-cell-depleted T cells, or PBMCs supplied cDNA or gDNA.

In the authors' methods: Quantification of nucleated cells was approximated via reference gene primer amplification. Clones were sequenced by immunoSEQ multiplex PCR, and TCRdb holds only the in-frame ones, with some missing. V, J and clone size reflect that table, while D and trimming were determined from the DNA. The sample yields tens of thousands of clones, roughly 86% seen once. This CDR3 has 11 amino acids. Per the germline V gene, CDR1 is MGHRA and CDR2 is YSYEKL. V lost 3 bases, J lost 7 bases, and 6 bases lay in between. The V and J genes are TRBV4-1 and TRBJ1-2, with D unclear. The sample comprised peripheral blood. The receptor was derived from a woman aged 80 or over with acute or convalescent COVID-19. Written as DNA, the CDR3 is TGCGCCAGCAGCCAGGCCCTTGGCTACACCTTC. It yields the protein CASSQALGYTF.